The present entry profiles one T cell receptor beta chain with its context. The data were obtained in a study of blood T cell repertoires in COVID-19. Turning to the study itself: Samples taken during acute and convalescent COVID-19 were collected in the United States, Italy and Spain.

Using immunoSEQ multiplex PCR, the repertoire was profiled, and TCRdb retains in-frame clones only, with some absent. The sample shows a few hundred thousand clones, approximately 85% of them seen only once. Trimming pared 4 bases from V and 3 bases from J, leaving 7 bases between. CDR1 and CDR2 from the germline V gene are MNHEY and SMNVEV (reference sequence). The CDR3 has 13 residues. Individuals drawn from approximately 22 US areas were roughly 18 to 89 years old. Donors in Cohort 3 counted as recovered after two negative PCRs, clearance, or symptom resolution. The chain couples TRBV27 to TRBJ1-5; D is unresolved. Specimen: PBMCs or T cells enriched from blood (not recorded which). The TCR comes from a man aged 25 to 45 who had recovered from COVID-19. In DNA, the CDR3 is TGTGCCAGCAGTTCGACATACAATCAGCCCCAGCATTTT. Translated, it gives CASSSTYNQPQHF.